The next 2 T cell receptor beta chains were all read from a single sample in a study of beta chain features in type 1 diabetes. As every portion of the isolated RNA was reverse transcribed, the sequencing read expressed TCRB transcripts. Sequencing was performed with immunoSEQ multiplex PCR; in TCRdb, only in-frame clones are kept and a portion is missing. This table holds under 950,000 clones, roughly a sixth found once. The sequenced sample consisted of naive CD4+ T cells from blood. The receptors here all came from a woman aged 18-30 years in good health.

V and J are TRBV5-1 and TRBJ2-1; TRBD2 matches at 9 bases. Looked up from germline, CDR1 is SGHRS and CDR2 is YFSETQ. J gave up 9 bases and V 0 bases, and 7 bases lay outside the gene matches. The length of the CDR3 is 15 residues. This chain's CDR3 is CASSLAGVAGVEQFF. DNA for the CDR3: TGCGCCAGCAGCTTGGCCGGGGTAGCGGGAGTTGAGCAGTTCTTC.

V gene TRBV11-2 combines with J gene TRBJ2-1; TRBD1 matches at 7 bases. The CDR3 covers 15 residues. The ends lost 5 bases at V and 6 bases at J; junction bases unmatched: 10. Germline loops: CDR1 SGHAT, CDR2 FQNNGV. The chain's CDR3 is CASSAVGAGGNEQFF. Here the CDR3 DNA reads TGTGCCAGCAGCGCAGTGGGGGCAGGGGGCAATGAGCAGTTCTTC.